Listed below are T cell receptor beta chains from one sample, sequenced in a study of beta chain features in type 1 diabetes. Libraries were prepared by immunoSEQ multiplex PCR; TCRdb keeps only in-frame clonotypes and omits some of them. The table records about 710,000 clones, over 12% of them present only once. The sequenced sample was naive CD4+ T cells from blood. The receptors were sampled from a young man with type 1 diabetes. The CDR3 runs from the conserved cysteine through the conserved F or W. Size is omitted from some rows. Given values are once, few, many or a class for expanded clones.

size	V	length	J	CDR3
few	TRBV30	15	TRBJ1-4	CAWSVGLGGNEKLFF
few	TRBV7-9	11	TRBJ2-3	CASRYTDTQYF
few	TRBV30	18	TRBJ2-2	CAWSVLRGTNANTGELFF
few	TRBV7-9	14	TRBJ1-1	CASSPRPDNSRTFF
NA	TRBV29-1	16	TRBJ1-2	CSVGTTGTSHLNGYTF
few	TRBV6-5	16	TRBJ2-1	CASSYSGGPQRVEQFF
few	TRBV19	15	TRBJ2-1	CASSTTGIAYNEQFF
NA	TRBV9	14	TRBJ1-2	CASSVGTGSLGYTF
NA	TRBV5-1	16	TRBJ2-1	CASSPGGMSSYNEQFF
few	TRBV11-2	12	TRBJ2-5	CASSTNQETQYF
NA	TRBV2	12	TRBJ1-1	CASRKEGTEAFF
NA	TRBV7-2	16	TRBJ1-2	CASSLGGRRSNYGYTF
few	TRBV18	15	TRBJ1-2	CASSPGRDRDYGYTF
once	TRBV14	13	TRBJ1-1	CASSPGEGFSAFF
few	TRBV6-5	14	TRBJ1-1	CASSQWTGNTEAFF
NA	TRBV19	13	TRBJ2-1	CASSIGALQEQFF
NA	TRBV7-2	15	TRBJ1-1	CASSFNDRVNTEAFF
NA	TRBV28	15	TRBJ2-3	CASGGAGANTDTQYF
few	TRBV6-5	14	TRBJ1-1	CASSYSTAQPEAFF
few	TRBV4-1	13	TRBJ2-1	CASSHLEANEQFF
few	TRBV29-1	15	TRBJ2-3	CSVEWRGRDTDTQYF
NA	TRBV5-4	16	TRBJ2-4	CASSPEVGLAKNIQYF
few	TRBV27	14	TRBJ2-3	CASRRQETTDTQYF
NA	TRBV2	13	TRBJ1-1	CASIEGLNTEAFF
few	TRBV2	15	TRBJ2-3	CATSKRGLSTDTQYF
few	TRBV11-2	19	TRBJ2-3	CASTRRGASGGVSTDTQYF
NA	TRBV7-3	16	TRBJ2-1	CASSLARGTPYNEQFF
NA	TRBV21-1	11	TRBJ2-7	CASSKKLYQYF